The rows below give T cell receptor beta chains drawn from one sample of a study of blood T cell repertoires in COVID-19. Data came from immunoSEQ multiplex PCR; TCRdb stores just in-frame clones and leaves some out. Of hundreds of thousands of clones listed, roughly 80% are singletons. Sequencing input: peripheral blood. Every receptor here comes from a woman between 45 and 65 years old with acute or convalescent COVID-19. Both conserved end residues are part of each CDR3. D genes are given only for firm matches. Size tells how often a clone was seen (once, few, many) or the class of an expanded clone, and some rows leave it out.

clone_size j_call v_call d_call cdr3_aa cdr3_nt
once TRBJ2-5 TRBV19 TRBD1 CASSITRGETQYF TGTGCCAGTAGTATTACCAGGGGGGAGACCCAGTACTTC
- TRBJ2-3 TRBV4-3 - CASSQVVAADTQYF TGCGCCAGCAGCCAAGTTGTGGCAGCAGATACGCAGTATTTT
- TRBJ1-6 TRBV5-8 TRBD1 CASSLVQGANSPLHF TGTGCCAGCAGCTTGGTTCAGGGGGCGAATTCACCCCTCCACTTT
- TRBJ2-1 TRBV2 TRBD2 CASSQTSGGARNEQFF TGTGCCAGCAGCCAGACTAGCGGGGGGGCCCGTAATGAGCAGTTCTTC
- TRBJ2-7 TRBV29-1 TRBD1 CSVDTGDTYEQYF TGCAGCGTTGATACAGGGGACACCTACGAGCAGTACTTC
- TRBJ2-7 TRBV27 TRBD1 CASSLSGTVPPYEQYF TGTGCCAGCAGTTTATCCGGGACAGTGCCTCCCTACGAGCAGTACTTC
once TRBJ1-2 TRBV9 TRBD1 CASSVDPSQGGGGYTF TGTGCCAGCAGCGTTGACCCCTCTCAGGGGGGTGGAGGCTACACCTTC
- TRBJ2-2 TRBV28 - CAGKRSDRGGELFF TGTGCCGGCAAGCGGTCCGACCGGGGCGGGGAGCTGTTTTTT
once TRBJ2-7 TRBV25-1 - CASSDGARAEQYF TGTGCCAGCAGTGATGGGGCCAGGGCCGAGCAGTACTTC
few TRBJ1-2 TRBV30 - CAWSAWGLADGYTF TGTGCCTGGAGTGCCTGGGGACTGGCCGATGGCTACACCTTC
- TRBJ1-2 TRBV2 TRBD1 CASRRGQAEGYTF TGTGCCAGCAGGCGGGGACAGGCGGAAGGCTACACCTTC
- TRBJ2-1 TRBV5-1 TRBD2 CASSLSLAGGYNEQFF TGCGCCAGCAGCTTGTCACTAGCGGGAGGGTACAATGAGCAGTTCTTC
few TRBJ1-6 TRBV7-3 TRBD1 CASSLGTGYNSPLHF TGTGCCAGCAGCTTAGGGACAGGATATAATTCACCCCTCCACTTT
- TRBJ1-4 TRBV6-5 - CASRTGATNEKLFF TGTGCCAGCAGGACAGGAGCAACTAATGAAAAACTGTTTTTT
once TRBJ1-5 TRBV5-4 - CASSLEPGEAQHF TGTGCCAGCAGCTTGGAACCCGGGGAGGCCCAGCATTTT
- TRBJ2-2 TRBV5-1 TRBD1 CASSRTGTGVNTGELFF TGCGCCAGCAGCCGGACCGGGACAGGTGTTAACACCGGGGAGCTGTTTTTT
once TRBJ1-2 TRBV27 - CASSPGGNHGYTF TGTGCCAGCAGTCCCGGGGGGAATCATGGCTACACCTTC
few TRBJ2-5 TRBV5-1 - CASSLGTLQETQYF TGCGCCAGCAGCTTGGGGACACTACAAGAGACCCAGTACTTC
- TRBJ1-2 TRBV24-1 - CATSDPSRGGRYGYTF TGTGCCACCAGTGATCCCTCCCGCGGGGGGCGGTATGGCTACACCTTC